These 32 T cell receptor beta chains came from one sample sequenced in a study of identical twins. TCRdb ran MiXCR on the 5' RACE reads and lists one entry per CDR3 protein. Among roughly 480,000 distinct CDR3 sequences, roughly 26% were seen once, and the ten largest hold about 3%. These same records also appear under a second study, on T cells expressing NK-cell markers.

Sequenced input: CD4+ T cells sorted from blood. The receptor source for this set is a woman younger than 30 in good health.

The chain uses TRBV12-5 and TRBJ1-2, with D unresolved. The germline V gene has CDR1 LGHNT and CDR2 FRNRAP. CDR3 length equals 13 residues. V lost 9 bases and J lost 7, with 18 bases in between. The CDR3 here is CASQLRSASGYTF. The CDR3 DNA reads TGTGCTAGCCAACTCCGTTCTGCGTCTGGCTACACCTTC.

The chain carries TRBV20-1 and TRBJ2-5, with 14 bases lining up with TRBD2. The CDR3 loop spans 14 amino acids. Trimming at V came to 6 bases and at J to 5 bases, leaving 5 bases not matched to a gene. Per germline, CDR1 DFQATT and CDR2 SNEGSKA (reference sequence). The CDR3 loop reads CSAEGTSGSETQYF. CDR3 nucleotides: TGCAGTGCCGAGGGGACTAGCGGGAGTGAGACCCAGTACTTC.

The rearrangement joins TRBV11-2 to TRBJ1-2; D not resolved. Germline CDR1 reads SGHAT; CDR2 reads FQNNGV. With 5 bases removed from V and 4 bases from J, the gap between germline ends came to 14 bases. This CDR3 is built from 14 residues. The CDR3 nucleotides read TGTGCCAGCAGCATAAGGCTAGGGTTCTATGGCTACACCTTC. Protein sequence: CASSIRLGFYGYTF.

V gene TRBV20-1 combines with J gene TRBJ2-3; no reliable D call. This CDR3 contains 11 residues. The V gene's germline CDR1 is DFQATT and CDR2 SNEGSKA (reference sequence). The CDR3 loop is CTAPMLDTQYF. The CDR3 DNA sequence: TGCACCGCTCCCATGTTAGATACGCAGTATTTT.

The chain uses TRBV5-5 and TRBJ2-7, with 8 positions matching TRBD1. Germline V lookup: CDR1 SGHKS, CDR2 YYEKEE (reference sequence). The trim removed 7 bases at V and 6 bases at J, leaving 12 bases unmatched. The CDR3 consists of 14 residues. CDR3 sequence: CASAPGTGSSEQYF. CDR3 DNA: TGTGCCAGCGCTCCCGGGACAGGTAGCAGCGAGCAGTACTTC.

The chain has TRBV5-5 and TRBJ2-3; possible D gene TRBD2, 6 bases. Trimming cost V 9 bases and J 4 bases, with 18 bases left between them. The CDR3 loop spans 14 amino acids. The germline CDR1 and CDR2 sequences are SGHKS and YYEKEE (reference sequence). CDR3 protein: CAMSHGGRSDTQYF. The CDR3 nucleotides are TGTGCCATGAGCCATGGGGGGAGATCAGATACGCAGTATTTT.

The rearrangement joins TRBV19 to TRBJ2-1; D unclear. Germline V lookup: CDR1 LNHDA, CDR2 SQIVND (reference sequence). Trimming took off 7 bases at V and 5 bases at J, with 12 bases between the two ends. CDR3 size: 13 residues. Written as DNA, the CDR3 is TGTGCCAGTAATTTCGGACCCAACAATGAGCAGTTCTTC. Translated, it gives CASNFGPNNEQFF. The whole variable domain, remainder taken from reference TRBV19 and TRBJ2-1, is DGGITQSPKYLFRKEGQNVTLSCEQNLNHDAMYWYRQDPGQGLRLIYYSQIVNDFQKGDIAEGYSVSREKKESFPLTVTSAQKNPTAFYLCASNFGPNNEQFFGPGTRLTVL.

This clonotype was counted only a few times. The rearrangement uses TRBV12-3 or TRBV12-4 and TRBJ2-3; 7 bases fit TRBD1. V lost 6 bases to trimming and J lost 6 bases; unmatched junction nucleotides: 12. The length of the CDR3 is 15 residues. The CDR3 here is CASSPGQEASDTQYF. CDR3 nucleotides: TGTGCCAGCAGCCCCGGACAGGAGGCCAGCGATACGCAGTATTTT.

This clonotype came up a few times. J is TRBJ2-2 and V is TRBV3-1; D possibly corresponds to TRBD2 (5 bases). V lost 2 bases and J lost 8, with 9 bases in between. There are 13 residues in the CDR3. CDR1 and CDR2 from the germline V gene are LGHDT and YNNKEL (reference sequence). This CDR3 reads CASSQFGDGELFF. CDR3 nucleotides: TGTGCCAGCAGCCAATTCGGGGATGGGGAGCTGTTTTTT.

This clonotype was recorded a few times. The V call is TRBV5-1, the J call TRBJ1-5, with D hard to call. The CDR3 has 14 residues. The germline V gene encodes CDR1 SGHRS and CDR2 YFSETQ. Trimming took off 4 bases at V and 4 bases at J, with 12 bases between the two ends. CDR3 sequence: CASSPGPNNQPQHF. CDR3 sequence (DNA): TGCGCCAGCAGCCCCGGACCCAATAATCAGCCCCAGCATTTT.

This clonotype was found a few times. The rearrangement joins TRBV20-1 to TRBJ2-7, with 8 bases aligning to TRBD2. CDR1 DFQATT and CDR2 SNEGSKA come from the germline V gene (reference sequence). Trimming at V came to 6 bases and at J to 5 bases, leaving 6 bases not matched to a gene. There are 12 residues in the CDR3. The CDR3 spells CSALGGADEQYF. The DNA of the CDR3 is TGCAGTGCCCTCGGGGGGGCAGACGAGCAGTACTTC.

The chain joins TRBV20-1 to TRBJ2-1; D is perhaps TRBD2 (6 bases). CDR3 length: 15 residues. CDR1 and CDR2 (germline): DFQATT, SNEGSKA (reference sequence). V lost 5 bases and J lost 4, with 18 bases in between. The CDR3 nucleotides read TGCAGTGCTGGCCGTGGGGGGACTTTTTACAATGAGCAGTTCTTC. It is translated as CSAGRGGTFYNEQFF.

The DNA of the CDR3 is TGCAGTGCTAGAGATTTCAGGGGGGACCAAGAGACCCAGTACTTC. Amino acid sequence: CSARDFRGDQETQYF. This rearrangement joins TRBV20-1 to TRBJ2-5; weak D call: TRBD1 (7 bases). Looked up from germline, CDR1 is DFQATT and CDR2 is SNEGSKA (reference sequence). The CDR3 is made up of 15 amino acids. V was shortened by 0 bases and J by 0 bases, with 11 bases between the two germline ends.

The V gene is TRBV10-1, the J gene TRBJ2-3; a possible D gene is TRBD2 (5 bases). Deletions cut 5 bases from V and 2 bases from J, with 11 bases between. The CDR3 sequence is 14 residues long. Germline CDR1 is WNHNN and CDR2 is SYGVQD (reference sequence). CDR3 DNA sequence: TGCGCCAGCAGTAATGGGAGATTCACAGATACGCAGTATTTT. Translated: CASSNGRFTDTQYF.

CDR3 in amino acids: CASSPYRGLQPQHF. For the CDR3, the DNA is TGTGCCAGCAGTCCCTACAGGGGGCTTCAGCCCCAGCATTTT. V gene TRBV12-3 or TRBV12-4 combines with J gene TRBJ1-5; TRBD1 matches at 9 bases. J gave up 6 bases and V 5 bases, and 5 bases lay outside the gene matches. The CDR3 is 14 residues long.

This clonotype was counted at least ten times. The rearrangement links TRBV7-6 to TRBJ2-3; no clear D gene. Deletions cut 0 bases from V and 0 bases from J, with 4 bases between. This CDR3 spans 14 amino acids. Germline V gene lookup returns CDR1 SGHVS and CDR2 FNYEAQ. CDR3 nucleotide sequence: TGTGCCAGCAGCTTAGCGTCTAGCACAGATACGCAGTATTTT. It specifies CASSLASSTDTQYF. Using reference TRBV7-6 and TRBJ2-3 for the parts outside the CDR3, the full variable domain is GAGVSQSPRYKVTKRGQDVALRCDPISGHVSLYWYRQALGQGPEFLTYFNYEAQQDKSGLPNDRFSAERPEGSISTLTIQRTEQRDSAMYRCASSLASSTDTQYFGPGTRLTVL.

The chain employs TRBV20-1 and TRBJ2-2, with D maybe TRBD2 (6 bases). Germline assignment: CDR1 DFQATT and CDR2 SNEGSKA (reference sequence). The length of the CDR3 is 13 residues. V was trimmed by 1 base and J by 7 bases, leaving 10 bases between them. The CDR3 is CSARGGADGELFF. DNA of the CDR3: TGCAGTGCTAGAGGCGGGGCTGACGGGGAGCTGTTTTTT.

The V gene is TRBV7-6, the J gene TRBJ2-1; 9 bases align to TRBD1. V shed 5 bases, J shed 0 bases, and the junction held 5 bases outside the gene matches. The V gene's germline CDR1 is SGHVS and CDR2 FNYEAQ. The CDR3 spans 16 residues. The CDR3 here is CASSPTGGSSYNEQFF. CDR3 DNA: TGTGCCAGCAGCCCGACAGGGGGGAGCTCCTACAATGAGCAGTTCTTC.

The chain links TRBV10-3 to TRBJ2-7; 11 bases map to TRBD2. The length of the CDR3 is 17 residues. The V gene's germline CDR1 is ENHRY and CDR2 SYGVKD. V lost 11 bases, J lost 0 bases, and 15 bases stayed unmatched. The CDR3 spells CAATGTSGLLPSYEQYF. CDR3 nucleotide sequence: TGTGCCGCCACCGGGACTAGCGGATTACTACCCTCCTACGAGCAGTACTTC.

Only a few counts were recorded for this clonotype. This chain connects TRBV6-1 to TRBJ2-1, with D hard to call. The CDR3 extends over 10 amino acids. V was shortened by 10 bases and J by 8 bases, with 9 bases between the two germline ends. Germline V gene data show CDR1 as MNHNS and CDR2 as SASEGT. The CDR3 DNA reads TGTGCCACTTCTAGGTATGAGCAGTTCTTC. This translates into CATSRYEQFF.

This clonotype was seen a few times. The V and J genes are TRBV12-3 or TRBV12-4 and TRBJ1-6; D not resolved. The ends were cut back, 4 bases at V and 6 bases at J, with 7 bases in the middle. The CDR3 spans 13 residues. The CDR3 region has the DNA TGTGCCAGCAGTTGGTCGGGTAATTCACCCCTCCACTTT. It encodes CASSWSGNSPLHF.

The chain has TRBV10-3 and TRBJ2-1, with D unresolved. CDR1 ENHRY and CDR2 SYGVKD come from the germline V gene. The V and J ends lost 0 bases and 6 bases respectively, with 3 bases between them. The length of the CDR3 is 12 residues. The CDR3 DNA reads TGTGCCATCAGTGAGTCGGTCAATGAGCAGTTCTTC. Protein product: CAISESVNEQFF.

The chain couples TRBV6-5 to TRBJ2-7, with 8 bases matching TRBD2. With 2 bases clipped from V and 6 bases from J, the junction kept 6 bases outside the gene matches. The CDR3 has 14 residues. Germline loops: CDR1 MNHEY, CDR2 SVGAGI. Here the CDR3 reads CASSYGGGRGEQYF. The CDR3 nucleotides are TGTGCCAGCAGTTACGGCGGGGGGCGCGGCGAGCAGTACTTC.

The chain joins TRBV5-1 to TRBJ1-1; D ambiguous. V was pared by 2 bases and J by 0 bases, with 8 bases between. The CDR3 covers 14 residues. Germline values: CDR1 SGHRS, CDR2 YFSETQ. The CDR3 DNA reads as TGCGCCAGCAGCTTTTCTGAGATGAACACTGAAGCTTTCTTT. This codes for CASSFSEMNTEAFF.

This chain links TRBV10-1 with TRBJ2-1; 7 nucleotides line up with TRBD1. The germline gives CDR1 WNHNN, CDR2 SYGVQD (reference sequence). V trimming: 6 bases; J trimming: 8 bases; junction bases outside the gene matches: 10. The CDR3 loop spans 14 amino acids. The CDR3 here is CASSRDRISHEQFF. In nucleotides, the CDR3 is TGCGCCAGCAGCCGGGACAGAATTTCTCATGAGCAGTTCTTC.

J is TRBJ1-1 and V is TRBV12-3 or TRBV12-4, with D unresolved. This CDR3 has 12 residues. V dropped 5 bases and J dropped 7 bases, with 11 bases sitting between them. The CDR3 loop reads CASSLRLHEAFF. CDR3 nucleotides: TGTGCCAGCAGTCTACGCCTGCATGAAGCTTTCTTT.

The V gene is TRBV3-1, the J gene TRBJ2-3; D remains ambiguous. V lost 2 bases and J lost 2, with 5 bases in between. Looked up from germline, CDR1 is LGHDT and CDR2 is YNNKEL (reference sequence). The CDR3 is made up of 13 amino acids. CDR3 amino acids: CASSQSATDTQYF. CDR3 nucleotide sequence: TGTGCCAGCAGCCAATCCGCCACAGATACGCAGTATTTT.

This clonotype was observed at least ten times. The rearrangement links TRBV20-1 to TRBJ2-3; perhaps D is TRBD1 or TRBD2 (5 bases each). Trimming stripped 6 bases from V and 3 bases from J, with 19 bases between. The germline gives CDR1 DFQATT, CDR2 SNEGSKA (reference sequence). The CDR3 totals 15 residues. CDR3 coding DNA: TGCAGTGCCCGGGACGGATTTGATCAAACAGATACGCAGTATTTT. The encoded protein is CSARDGFDQTDTQYF.

This chain links TRBV6-1 with TRBJ1-6; the D gene is possibly TRBD1 (5 bases). Germline V gene sequence: CDR1 MNHNS, CDR2 SASEGT. With 7 bases removed from V and 8 bases from J, the gap between germline ends came to 18 bases. CDR3 size: 15 residues. CDR3 protein: CASTLTGGLYSPLHF. For the CDR3, the DNA is TGTGCCAGCACCCTAACAGGAGGTCTTTATTCACCCCTCCACTTT.

Only a few counts were recorded for this clonotype. The CDR3 loop reads CASSSPGPPRYNEQFF. The CDR3 DNA is TGTGCCAGCAGCTCACCGGGACCGCCGAGGTACAATGAGCAGTTCTTC. The V and J genes are TRBV7-9 and TRBJ2-1; D could derive from TRBD1 or TRBD2 (5 bases each). The CDR3 length is 16 residues. Trimming pared 4 bases from V and 4 bases from J, leaving 17 bases between. Germline V gives CDR1 SEHNR, CDR2 FQNEAQ (reference sequence).

The rearrangement joins TRBV29-1 to TRBJ2-5; D may be TRBD2 (5 bases). Germline assignment: CDR1 SQVTM and CDR2 ANQGSEA. This CDR3 is built from 12 residues. Trimming removed 6 bases from V and 3 bases from J, with 11 bases in between. The CDR3 DNA follows: TGCAGCGTCCGGACTGCCAAAGAGACCCAGTACTTC. This translates into CSVRTAKETQYF.

This clonotype showed up just a few times. Written as DNA, the CDR3 is TGTGCCAGCAGTTTTCCCGGGAGGGCCAACAATGAGCAGTTCTTC. Its protein is CASSFPGRANNEQFF. The rearrangement uses TRBV28 and TRBJ2-1; 8 bases match TRBD2. The trim removed 3 bases at V and 5 bases at J, leaving 6 bases unmatched. This CDR3 spans 15 amino acids. Germline-derived CDR1 and CDR2 are MDHEN and SYDVKM.